One and the same sample provided the 6 T cell receptor beta chains below, sequenced in a study of response to subunit inactivated influenza vaccine. MiXCR, applied by TCRdb to the RT-PCR reads, yields one record per CDR3 protein. The data hold a few hundred thousand distinct CDR3 sequences, with 12% to 15% observed a single time. The sequences come from PBMCs from blood, collected 12 days after vaccination. The receptors come from a man aged 50 to 60 who received an inactivated influenza vaccine.

This chain joins TRBV12-3 or TRBV12-4 and TRBJ1-2; the D gene is possibly TRBD1 (6 bases). CDR3 length: 13 amino acids. V was cut by 2 bases and J by 5 bases, with 9 bases left in between. The CDR3 nucleotides are TGTGCCAGCAGTTTAAAGGGGGGGTATGGCTACACCTTC. Translating gives CASSLKGGYGYTF.

This clonotype was counted between two and nine times. The chain couples TRBV4-3 to TRBJ1-1, with D tentatively TRBD1 (5 bases). Germline assignment: CDR1 LGHNA and CDR2 YSLEER. The CDR3 is 16 amino acids. V was cut by 0 bases and J by 1 base, with 12 bases left in between. The CDR3 DNA reads as TGCGCCAGCAGCCAAGATATCAGGGTGGCGAACACTGAAGCTTTCTTT. Protein: CASSQDIRVANTEAFF.

This clonotype was seen ten or more times. The rearrangement links TRBV6-2 or TRBV6-3 to TRBJ2-7, with D perhaps TRBD2 (6 bases). CDR3 length: 14 amino acids. Trimming took 7 bases from V and 2 from J, leaving 15 bases between them. Germline loops: CDR1 MNHEY, CDR2 SVGEGT. Here the CDR3 reads CASIRDAGTYEQYF. In nucleotides, the CDR3 is TGTGCCAGCATAAGGGACGCGGGGACCTACGAGCAGTACTTC.

This clonotype showed up many times. The chain recombines TRBV12-3 or TRBV12-4 with TRBJ1-2, with unresolved D. V was cut by 6 bases and J by 7 bases, with 15 bases left in between. The CDR3 spans 13 residues. This CDR3 is CASSLGTSGGYTF. The CDR3 DNA reads as TGTGCCAGCAGCCTCGGCACCAGCGGTGGCTACACCTTC.

CDR3 nucleotides: TGCGCCAGCAGCCTTTTAGAGTCCTACAATGAGCAGTTCTTC. Amino acid sequence: CASSLLESYNEQFF. The genes are TRBV5-1 and TRBJ2-1; no clear D. CDR1 is SGHRS and CDR2 is YFSETQ in the germline V gene. Trimming left V 4 bases short and J 1 base short, with 9 bases between. CDR3 size: 14 residues.

This clonotype was seen once. The V and J genes are TRBV5-1 and TRBJ2-1; D may be TRBD1 or TRBD2 (5 bases each). The CDR3 extends over 16 amino acids. Deletions cut 3 bases from V and 0 bases from J, with 13 bases between. Germline V CDR1 and CDR2: SGHRS, YFSETQ. CDR3 in amino acids: CASSYGALSSYNEQFF. CDR3 DNA sequence: TGCGCCAGCAGCTACGGGGCCTTGAGCTCCTACAATGAGCAGTTCTTC.